These T cell receptor beta chains were read from a single sample in a study of early T cells in non-severe SARS-CoV-2 infection. One entry per CDR3 protein results from TCRdb running MiXCR on the 5' RACE reads. The table records about 60,000 distinct CDR3 sequences, approximately 13% of them present only once. The sample taken for sequencing was whole blood. All receptors come from an adult who was a healthcare worker with PCR-confirmed SARS-CoV-2 infection or an uninfected control (not recorded which). Each CDR3 is given with its conserved first and last residue. The order of the fields is D gene, clone size, J gene, V gene, CDR3 DNA, CDR3 protein. A D gene is named only where the DNA matches it firmly. Clone size is given for some rows only: seen once, a few or many times, or a class if the clone is expanded.

NA,many,TRBJ2-7,TRBV19,TGTGCCAGTAGTACAATCCAGGGCTACGAGCAGTACTTC,CASSTIQGYEQYF
NA,many,TRBJ2-1,TRBV9,TGTGCCAGCAGCCTTAGGGGAACGAGGGATGAGCAGTTCTTC,CASSLRGTRDEQFF
NA,many,TRBJ2-7,TRBV6-6,TGTGCCAGCGGTACCTACGAGCAGTACTTC,CASGTYEQYF
NA,NA,TRBJ2-6,TRBV20-1,TGCAGTGCTAGAGTAAATCCTGGGGCCAACGTCCTGACTTTC,CSARVNPGANVLTF
NA,many,TRBJ2-2,TRBV20-1,TGCAGTGCTAGAGATCCCAGGGCCGACACCGGGGAGCTGTTTTTT,CSARDPRADTGELFF
NA,NA,TRBJ2-5,TRBV7-9,TGTGCCAGCAGCCCCGGACAGCAACCCCAAGAGACCCAGTACTTC,CASSPGQQPQETQYF
NA,many,TRBJ1-1,TRBV12-3/TRBV12-4,TGTGCCAGTCGACCCCCACGGATAAACACTGAAGCTTTCTTT,CASRPPRINTEAFF
NA,NA,TRBJ1-3,TRBV18,TGTGCCAGCTCACCTCAGACAGCCATGAGCTCTGGAAACACCATATATTTT,CASSPQTAMSSGNTIYF
TRBD1,many,TRBJ1-1,TRBV10-3,TGTGCCACCGACGGACAGGGGAGGGCTGAAGCTTTCTTT,CATDGQGRAEAFF
NA,many,TRBJ2-3,TRBV4-1,TGCGCCAGCAGCCAAGATATGGGCGCAGATACGCAGTATTTT,CASSQDMGADTQYF
NA,many,TRBJ1-6,TRBV3-1,TGTGCCAGCAGCCAAGATAATTCACCCCTCCACTTT,CASSQDNSPLHF
TRBD1,few,TRBJ2-3,TRBV24-1,TGTGCCACCAGTGATCCCGGGACAGATAGCACAGATACGCAGTATTTT,CATSDPGTDSTDTQYF
NA,NA,TRBJ1-2,TRBV7-2,TGTGCCAGCAGCTTAGACATTTCTAACTATGGCTACACCTTC,CASSLDISNYGYTF
NA,NA,TRBJ2-2,TRBV6-2/TRBV6-3,TGTGCCAGCAGTTACTCGGGCTTCGGCCGGGAGCTGTTTTTT,CASSYSGFGRELFF
TRBD2,many,TRBJ2-3,TRBV20-1,TGCAGTGCCGAGCCTATAGCGGGGCAGACAGATACGCAGTATTTT,CSAEPIAGQTDTQYF
NA,NA,TRBJ2-1,TRBV7-9,TGTGCCAGCAGCCAGGGGCCCGGGAGCCCCTACAATGAGCAGTTCTTC,CASSQGPGSPYNEQFF
TRBD1,NA,TRBJ1-1,TRBV12-3/TRBV12-4,TGTGCCAGCAGTGACAGGGGGCGAACTGAAGCTTTCTTT,CASSDRGRTEAFF
NA,many,TRBJ2-1,TRBV7-2,TGTGCCAGCAGCACATATACCCTATACACTGAGCAGTTCTTC,CASSTYTLYTEQFF
NA,few,TRBJ2-1,TRBV20-1,TGCAGTGCTAGACAGCTGACCGGGCCCCGGCGCAATGAGCAGTTCTTC,CSARQLTGPRRNEQFF
TRBD1,medium-sized,TRBJ2-1,TRBV29-1,TGCAGCGTTGGAGGGGGCAAGAACAATGAGCAGTTCTTC,CSVGGGKNNEQFF
TRBD1,many,TRBJ1-1,TRBV29-1,TGCAGCGTTGGGGGACAGTGGCCCGGGCAGGCTTTCTTT,CSVGGQWPGQAFF
TRBD1,many,TRBJ1-1,TRBV7-9,TGTGCCAGCAGCTTAGGGACAGGGGATGCTTTCTTT,CASSLGTGDAFF
TRBD1,NA,TRBJ1-4,TRBV29-1,TGCAGCGTTGACGGGACAGGGAATGAAAAACTGTTTTTT,CSVDGTGNEKLFF
NA,NA,TRBJ2-7,TRBV9,TGTGCCAGCAGCGTAGGCCAGGGCTACTCCTACGAGCAGTACTTC,CASSVGQGYSYEQYF
NA,many,TRBJ1-5,TRBV6-2/TRBV6-3,TGTGCCAGCAGTTACTGGGACGTACGCGACTACTATAGCAATCAGCCCCAGCATTTT,CASSYWDVRDYYSNQPQHF
NA,many,TRBJ1-1,TRBV6-2/TRBV6-3,TGTGCCAGCAGTTCCCACCTTACAGGGAGCACTGAAGCTTTCTTT,CASSSHLTGSTEAFF